The 5 T cell receptor beta chains given below trace back to one sample, sequenced in a study of blood T cells in healthy people across ages. A second PCR, run for about 7 to 12 cycles, used a sample-barcoded 5' primer plus a J-beta primer mix. TCRdb reprocessed the 5' RACE reads with MiXCR, giving one entry per CDR3 protein. The data contain 1.5 million to 2 million distinct CDR3 sequences, about 32% of them seen just once; the ten biggest clones take up around 10%. Specimen: blood. Receptors were obtained from a woman in her twenties or thirties in good health.

The V gene is TRBV13, the J gene TRBJ2-5, with 9 bases matching TRBD1. CDR3 length: 15 residues. Germline values: CDR1 PRHDT, CDR2 FYEKMQ (reference sequence). J was trimmed by 5 bases and V by 3 bases; bases with no gene match: 7. The CDR3 DNA reads as TGTGCCAGCAGCTTCGGGGGACAGGGAGTCGAGACCCAGTACTTC. Translated: CASSFGGQGVETQYF.

Worth noting for this clonotype: One end of the junction fails to match germline, which may point to a read error. This rearrangement joins TRBV27 to TRBJ2-5, with 11 nucleotides matching TRBD1. CDR1 MNHEY and CDR2 SMNVEV come from the germline V gene (reference sequence). This CDR3 has 16 residues. The CDR3 DNA reads as TGTGCCAGCTGTAGTGGACAGGGGGCTTTGTGGGAGACCCGGTACTTC. It is translated as CASCSGQGALWETRYF.

In its sample, this clonotype was seen a few times. This sequence joins TRBV27 and TRBJ2-7; tentatively, D is TRBD1 or TRBD2 (5 bases each). The V end lost 5 bases, the J end lost 4 bases, and 15 bases lay between the germline ends. This CDR3 is 14 amino acids long. Germline CDR1 is MNHEY and CDR2 is SMNVEV (reference sequence). As DNA, the CDR3 is TGTGCCAGCAGTCTCGGGGCAGGGTTTTACGAGCAGTACTTC. Protein: CASSLGAGFYEQYF.

At least ten counts were recorded for this clonotype. The chain carries TRBV5-1 and TRBJ2-1; 9 bases fit TRBD2. J gave up 5 bases and V 4 bases, and 4 bases lay outside the gene matches. CDR3 length equals 14 residues. Germline CDR1 and CDR2: SGHRS and YFSETQ. The CDR3 reads CASSQGLANNEQFF. CDR3 nucleotide sequence: TGCGCCAGCAGCCAGGGACTAGCAAACAATGAGCAGTTCTTC.

This clonotype was counted a few times. The chain employs TRBV12-3 or TRBV12-4 and TRBJ2-2; 10 nucleotides agree with TRBD1. CDR3 length equals 15 residues. The ends lost 8 bases at V and 4 bases at J; junction bases unmatched: 7. The CDR3 sequence is CASSLGTGATGELFF. In DNA, the CDR3 is TGTGCCAGCTCCTTAGGGACAGGGGCCACCGGGGAGCTGTTTTTT.